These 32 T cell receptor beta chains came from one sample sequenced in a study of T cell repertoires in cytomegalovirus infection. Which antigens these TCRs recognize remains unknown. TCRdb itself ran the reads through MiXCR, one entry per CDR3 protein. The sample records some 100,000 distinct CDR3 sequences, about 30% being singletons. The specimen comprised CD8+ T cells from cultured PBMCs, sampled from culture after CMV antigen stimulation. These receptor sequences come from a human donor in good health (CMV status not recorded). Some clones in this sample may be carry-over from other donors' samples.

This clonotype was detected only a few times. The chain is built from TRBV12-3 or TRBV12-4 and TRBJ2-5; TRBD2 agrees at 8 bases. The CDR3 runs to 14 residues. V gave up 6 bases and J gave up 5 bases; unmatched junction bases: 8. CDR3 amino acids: CASRPGLGVETQYF. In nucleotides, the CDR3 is TGTGCCAGCAGGCCGGGACTAGGGGTTGAGACCCAGTACTTC.

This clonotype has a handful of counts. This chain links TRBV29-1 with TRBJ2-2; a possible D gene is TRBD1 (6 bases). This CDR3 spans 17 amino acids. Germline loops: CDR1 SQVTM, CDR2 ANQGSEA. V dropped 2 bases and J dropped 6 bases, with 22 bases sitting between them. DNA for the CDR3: TGCAGCGTTGAAACACCACTTACAGGGAAAGAGGCCGGGGAGCTGTTTTTT. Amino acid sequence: CSVETPLTGKEAGELFF.

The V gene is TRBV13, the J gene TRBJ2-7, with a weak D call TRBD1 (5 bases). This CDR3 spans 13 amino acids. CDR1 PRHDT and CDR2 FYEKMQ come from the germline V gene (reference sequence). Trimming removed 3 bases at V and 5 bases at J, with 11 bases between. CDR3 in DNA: TGTGCCAGCAGCTTGTGGCAGGGCGACGAGCAGTACTTC. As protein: CASSLWQGDEQYF.

The CDR3 nucleotides are TGTGCCAGCAGCTACCGTGCCGGGGGGTACATAGATACGCAGTATTTT. Amino acid sequence: CASSYRAGGYIDTQYF. V usage is TRBV7-3 and J usage is TRBJ2-3, with 7 bases aligning to TRBD2. Germline V gene sequence: CDR1 SGHTA, CDR2 FQGTGA. CDR3 length: 16 amino acids. Trimming cost V 4 bases and J 5 bases; bases outside gene matches: 12.

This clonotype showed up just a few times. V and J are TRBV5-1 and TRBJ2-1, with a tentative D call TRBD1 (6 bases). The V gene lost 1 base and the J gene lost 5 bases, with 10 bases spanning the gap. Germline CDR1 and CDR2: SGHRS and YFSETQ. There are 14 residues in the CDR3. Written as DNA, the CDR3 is TGCGCCAGCAGCTTGTACGCAGGGGACAATGAGCAGTTCTTC. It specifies CASSLYAGDNEQFF.

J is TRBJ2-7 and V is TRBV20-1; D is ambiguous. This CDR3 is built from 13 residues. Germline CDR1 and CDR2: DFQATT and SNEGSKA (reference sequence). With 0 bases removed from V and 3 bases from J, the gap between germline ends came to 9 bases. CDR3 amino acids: CSARDSPHYEQYF. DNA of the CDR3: TGCAGTGCTAGAGATAGTCCCCACTACGAGCAGTACTTC.

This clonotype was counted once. CDR3 bases: TGTGCCAGCAGTTCCCACCTACTAGCAACTAATGAAAAACTGTTTTTT. Translated: CASSSHLLATNEKLFF. This chain uses TRBV27 with TRBJ1-4; no definite D call. V lost 4 bases and J lost 0, with 12 bases in between. CDR1 is MNHEY and CDR2 is SMNVEV in the germline V gene (reference sequence). The CDR3 runs 16 residues.

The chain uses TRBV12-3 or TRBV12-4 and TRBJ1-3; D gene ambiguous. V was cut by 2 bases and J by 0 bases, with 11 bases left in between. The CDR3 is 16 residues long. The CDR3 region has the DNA TGTGCCAGCAGTTTACTTAAGGCGGTCTCTGGAAACACCATATATTTT. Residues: CASSLLKAVSGNTIYF.

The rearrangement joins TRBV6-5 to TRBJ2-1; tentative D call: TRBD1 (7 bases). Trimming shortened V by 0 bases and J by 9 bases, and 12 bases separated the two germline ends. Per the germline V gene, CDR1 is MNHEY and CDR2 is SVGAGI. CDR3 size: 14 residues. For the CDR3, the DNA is TGTGCCAGCAGTTACTCGGAGGGGGCGCGTGAGCAGTTCTTC. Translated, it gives CASSYSEGAREQFF.

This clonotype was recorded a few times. This chain's CDR3 is CASSPDWGANVLTF. DNA of the CDR3: TGTGCCAGCAGCCCCGACTGGGGGGCCAACGTCCTGACTTTC. The rearrangement joins TRBV6-2 or TRBV6-3 to TRBJ2-6; D gene unclear. Trimming pared 6 bases from V and 4 bases from J, leaving 10 bases between. The CDR3 length is 14 residues. Germline V gene lookup returns CDR1 MNHEY and CDR2 SVGEGT.

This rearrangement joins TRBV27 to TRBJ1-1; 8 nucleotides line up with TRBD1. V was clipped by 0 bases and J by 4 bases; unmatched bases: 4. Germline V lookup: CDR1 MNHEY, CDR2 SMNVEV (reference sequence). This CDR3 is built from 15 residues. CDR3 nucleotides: TGTGCCAGCAGTTTATCGCAGGGGGCAGGCACTGAAGCTTTCTTT. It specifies CASSLSQGAGTEAFF.

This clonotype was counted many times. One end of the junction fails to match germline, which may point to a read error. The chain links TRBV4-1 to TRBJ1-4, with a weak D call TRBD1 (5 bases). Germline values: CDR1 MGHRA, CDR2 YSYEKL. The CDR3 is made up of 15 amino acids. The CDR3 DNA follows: TGCGCCAGCAGCCAAGATGGGGGTGTCGTCGAAACACTGTTTTTT. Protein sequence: CASSQDGGVVETLFF.

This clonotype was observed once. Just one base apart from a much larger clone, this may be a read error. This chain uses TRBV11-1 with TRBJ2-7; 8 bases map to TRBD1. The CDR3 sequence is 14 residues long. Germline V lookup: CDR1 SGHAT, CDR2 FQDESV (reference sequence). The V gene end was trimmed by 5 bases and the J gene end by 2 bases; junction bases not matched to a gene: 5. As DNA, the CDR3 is TGTGCCAGCAGCCGGGGGACAGGCGCCTACGAGCAGTACTTC. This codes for CASSRGTGAYEQYF.

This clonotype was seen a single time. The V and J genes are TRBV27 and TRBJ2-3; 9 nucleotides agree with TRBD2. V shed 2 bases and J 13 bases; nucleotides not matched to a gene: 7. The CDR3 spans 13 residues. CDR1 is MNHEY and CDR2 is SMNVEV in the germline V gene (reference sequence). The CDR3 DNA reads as TGTGCCAGCAGTTTAATGGCGGGGGGGCAAAAGTATTTT. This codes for CASSLMAGGQKYF.

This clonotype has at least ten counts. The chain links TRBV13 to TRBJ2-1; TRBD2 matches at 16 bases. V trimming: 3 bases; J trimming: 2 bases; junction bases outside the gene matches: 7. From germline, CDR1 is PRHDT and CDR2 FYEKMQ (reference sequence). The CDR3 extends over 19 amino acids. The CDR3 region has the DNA TGTGCCAGCAGCTTCCTCGGGACTAGCGGGGGGGCGCCCTACAATGAGCAGTTCTTC. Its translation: CASSFLGTSGGAPYNEQFF.

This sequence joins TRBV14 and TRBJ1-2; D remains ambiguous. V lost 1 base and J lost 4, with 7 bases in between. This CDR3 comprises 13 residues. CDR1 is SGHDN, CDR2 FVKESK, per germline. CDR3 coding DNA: TGTGCCAGCAGCCAAGGTGAAAGCTATGGCTACACCTTC. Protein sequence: CASSQGESYGYTF.

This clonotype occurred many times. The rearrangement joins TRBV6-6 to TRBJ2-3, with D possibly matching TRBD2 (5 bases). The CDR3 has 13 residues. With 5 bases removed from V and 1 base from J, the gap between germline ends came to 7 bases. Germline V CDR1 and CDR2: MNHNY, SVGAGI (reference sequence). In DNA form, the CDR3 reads TGTGCCAGCAGTACTAGTGGCACAGATACGCAGTATTTT. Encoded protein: CASSTSGTDTQYF.

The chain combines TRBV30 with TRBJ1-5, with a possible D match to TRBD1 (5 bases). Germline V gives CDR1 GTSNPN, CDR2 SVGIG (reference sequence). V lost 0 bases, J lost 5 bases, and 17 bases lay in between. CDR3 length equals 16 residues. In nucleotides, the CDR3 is TGTGCCTGGAGTGTACGTACAGGCGCTGGCTATCAGCCCCAGCATTTT. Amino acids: CAWSVRTGAGYQPQHF.

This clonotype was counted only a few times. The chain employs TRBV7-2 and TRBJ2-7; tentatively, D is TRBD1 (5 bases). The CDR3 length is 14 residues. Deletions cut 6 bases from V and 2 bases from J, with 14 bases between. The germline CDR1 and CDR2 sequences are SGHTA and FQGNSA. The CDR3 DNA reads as TGTGCCAGCAGTCCCCTTCCAGGGACCTACGAGCAGTACTTC. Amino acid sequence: CASSPLPGTYEQYF.

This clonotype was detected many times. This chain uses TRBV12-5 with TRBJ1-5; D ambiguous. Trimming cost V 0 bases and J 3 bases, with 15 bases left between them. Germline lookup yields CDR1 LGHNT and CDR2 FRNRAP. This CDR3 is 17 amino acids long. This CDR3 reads CASGLVAVGQPNQPQHF. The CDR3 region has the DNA TGTGCTAGTGGTTTGGTTGCAGTCGGCCAGCCCAATCAGCCCCAGCATTTT.

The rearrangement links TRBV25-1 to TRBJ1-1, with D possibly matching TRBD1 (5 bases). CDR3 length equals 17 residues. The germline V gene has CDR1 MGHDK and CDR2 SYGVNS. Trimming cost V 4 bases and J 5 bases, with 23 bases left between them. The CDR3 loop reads CASSAISGTGVWTEAFF. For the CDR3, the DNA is TGTGCCAGCAGTGCTATCTCCGGGACCGGGGTTTGGACTGAAGCTTTCTTT. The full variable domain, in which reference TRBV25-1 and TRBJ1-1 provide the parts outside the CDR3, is EADIYQTPRYLVIGTGKKITLECSQTMGHDKMYWYQQDPGMELHLIHYSYGVNSTEKGDLSSESTVSRIRTEHFPLTLESARPSHTSQYLCASSAISGTGVWTEAFFGQGTRLTVV.

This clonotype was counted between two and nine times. The CDR3 coding sequence is TGTGCCAGCAGTGCCGACAGAGCGTACACCGGGGAGCTGTTTTTT. Its translation: CASSADRAYTGELFF. The rearrangement links TRBV2 to TRBJ2-2, with a possible D match to TRBD1 (5 bases). The CDR3 is 15 amino acids. Trimming took 4 bases from V and 3 from J, leaving 12 bases between them. Per the germline V gene, CDR1 is SNHLY and CDR2 is FYNNEI.

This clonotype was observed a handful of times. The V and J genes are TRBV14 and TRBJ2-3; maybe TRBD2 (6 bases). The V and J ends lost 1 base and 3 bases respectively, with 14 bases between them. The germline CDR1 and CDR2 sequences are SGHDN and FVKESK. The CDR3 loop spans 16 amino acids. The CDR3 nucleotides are TGTGCCAGCAGCCAAGCGACTCTACGGGAGACAGATACGCAGTATTTT. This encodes CASSQATLRETDTQYF.

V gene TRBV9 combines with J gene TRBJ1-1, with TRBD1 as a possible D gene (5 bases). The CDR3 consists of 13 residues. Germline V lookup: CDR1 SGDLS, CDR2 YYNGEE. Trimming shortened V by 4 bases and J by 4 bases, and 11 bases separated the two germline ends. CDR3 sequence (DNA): TGTGCCAGCAGCTCGTCGGGGCTCACTGAAGCTTTCTTT. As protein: CASSSSGLTEAFF.

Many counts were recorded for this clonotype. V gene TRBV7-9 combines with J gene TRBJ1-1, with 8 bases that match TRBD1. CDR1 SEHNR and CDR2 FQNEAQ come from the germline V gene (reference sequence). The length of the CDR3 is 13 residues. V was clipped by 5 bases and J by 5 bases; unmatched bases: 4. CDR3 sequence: CASSPTGGTEAFF. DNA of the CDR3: TGTGCCAGCAGCCCCACAGGGGGAACTGAAGCTTTCTTT.

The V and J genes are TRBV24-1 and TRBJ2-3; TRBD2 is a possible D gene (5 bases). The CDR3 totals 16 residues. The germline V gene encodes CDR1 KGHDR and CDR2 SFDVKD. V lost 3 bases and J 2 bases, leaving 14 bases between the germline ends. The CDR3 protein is CATSDRSASLTDTQYF. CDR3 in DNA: TGTGCCACCAGTGATCGTAGCGCCTCGCTCACAGATACGCAGTATTTT.

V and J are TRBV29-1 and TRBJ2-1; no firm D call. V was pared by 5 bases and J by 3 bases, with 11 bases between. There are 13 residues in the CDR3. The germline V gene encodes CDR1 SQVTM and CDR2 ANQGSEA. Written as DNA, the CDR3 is TGCAGCGTTTATGAACAGAACTACAATGAGCAGTTCTTC. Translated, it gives CSVYEQNYNEQFF.

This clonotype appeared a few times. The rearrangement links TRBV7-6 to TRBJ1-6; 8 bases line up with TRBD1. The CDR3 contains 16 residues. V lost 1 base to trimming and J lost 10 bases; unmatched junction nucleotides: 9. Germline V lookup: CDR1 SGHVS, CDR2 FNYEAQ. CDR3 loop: CASSLEGAGGYSPLHF. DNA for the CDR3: TGTGCCAGCAGCTTAGAAGGTGCAGGGGGCTACTCACCCCTCCACTTT.

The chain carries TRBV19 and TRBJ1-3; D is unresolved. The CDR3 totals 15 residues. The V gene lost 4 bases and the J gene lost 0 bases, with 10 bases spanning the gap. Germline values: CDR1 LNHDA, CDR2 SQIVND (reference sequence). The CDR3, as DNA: TGTGCCAGTAGTACGGACTGGAGCTCTGGAAACACCATATATTTT. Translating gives CASSTDWSSGNTIYF.

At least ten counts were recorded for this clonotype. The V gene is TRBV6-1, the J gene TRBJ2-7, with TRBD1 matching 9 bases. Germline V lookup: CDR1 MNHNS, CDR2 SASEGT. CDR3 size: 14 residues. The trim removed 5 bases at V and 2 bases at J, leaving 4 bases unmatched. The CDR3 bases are TGTGCCAGCAGTTGGGGACAGGGTGCCTACGAGCAGTACTTC. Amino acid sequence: CASSWGQGAYEQYF.

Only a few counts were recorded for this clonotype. The CDR3 sequence: CASSPGARGYEQYF. CDR3 coding DNA: TGTGCCAGCTCCCCCGGGGCCCGAGGGTACGAGCAGTACTTC. The rearrangement uses TRBV7-8 and TRBJ2-7, with D tentatively TRBD1 or TRBD2 (5 bases each). This CDR3 region has 14 residues. Trimming shortened V by 8 bases and J by 4 bases, and 18 bases separated the two germline ends. The germline gives CDR1 SGHVS, CDR2 FQNEAQ.

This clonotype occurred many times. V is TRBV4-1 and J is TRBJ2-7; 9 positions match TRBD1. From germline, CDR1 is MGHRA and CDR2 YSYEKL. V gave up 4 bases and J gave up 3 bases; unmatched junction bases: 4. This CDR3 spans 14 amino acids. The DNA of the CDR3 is TGCGCCAGCAGCCCGGGACAGGGAGGCTACGAGCAGTACTTC. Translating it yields CASSPGQGGYEQYF.